This is a list of T cell receptor beta chains from one sample in a study of metastatic and nonmetastatic thyroid tumors. TCRdb reprocessed the PCR reads via MiXCR. Of about 3,900 clones listed, about two fifths are singletons. The material sequenced was tumor tissue. Receptors were obtained from a male donor with papillary thyroid cancer or a benign thyroid nodule (not recorded which). Some clones in this sample may be carry-over from other donors' samples. Each CDR3 is given with its conserved first and last residue. A D gene is named only where the DNA matches it firmly. Expanded clones get a size class; other rows say once, few or many, or leave the size out.

d_gene,v_gene,abundance,j_gene,CDR3nt,CDR3aa
-,TRBV12-3/TRBV12-4,few,TRBJ2-2,TGTGCCAGCAGTCAGGACGGGAACACCGGGGAGCTGTTTTTT,CASSQDGNTGELFF
TRBD2,TRBV30,-,TRBJ2-3,TGTGCCTGGAGTTCCACTAGCGCCTACACAGATACGCAGTATTTT,CAWSSTSAYTDTQYF
-,TRBV6-1,-,TRBJ1-1,TGTGCCAGCAGTGAAGGGACCTACGGACAAACGGCCACTGAAGCTTTCTTT,CASSEGTYGQTATEAFF
TRBD1,TRBV19,few,TRBJ1-5,TGTGCCAGTAGAGGACAGGGATTGGCGCCCCAGCATTTT,CASRGQGLAPQHF
-,TRBV11-2,-,TRBJ2-3,TGTGCCAGCAGCCCGACGGGGGAGTCTAGCACAGATACGCAGTATTTT,CASSPTGESSTDTQYF
-,TRBV28,few,TRBJ2-7,TGTGCCAGCAGTCAACTCGGGACTTCCTACGAGCAGTACTTC,CASSQLGTSYEQYF
-,TRBV6-6,few,TRBJ2-5,TGTGCCAGCAGTTACGGAGAGACCCAGTACTTC,CASSYGETQYF
-,TRBV19,few,TRBJ2-5,TGTGCCAGTAGTATCCCCGGGGGGCAAGATACCCAGTACTTC,CASSIPGGQDTQYF
-,TRBV6-5,few,TRBJ2-7,TGTGCCAGCAGGCCCGAAAGGCGCAGAGGTTCGATTTACGAGCAGTACTTC,CASRPERRRGSIYEQYF
-,TRBV2,large,TRBJ2-2,TGTGCCAGCAGTTACGAGGAGGGGGGGTCCCCCGGGGAGCTGTTTTTT,CASSYEEGGSPGELFF
-,TRBV20-1,-,TRBJ2-7,TGCAGTGCTAGTAGTCATTTCTTGAGCTCCTACGATGAGCAGTTC,CSASSHFLSSYDEQF
-,TRBV11-2,-,TRBJ2-3,TGTGCCAGCCGCCTCGGGAACACAGATACGCAGTATTTT,CASRLGNTDTQYF
TRBD1,TRBV20-1,-,TRBJ1-2,TGCAGTGCTAGAGGTTCAGGACAGGGGCCCGCCCCATATGGCTACACCTTC,CSARGSGQGPAPYGYTF
-,TRBV7-9,large,TRBJ2-3,TGTGCCAGCAGCTTAGAAGCGCGCGGGATAGCGACAGATACGCAGTATTTT,CASSLEARGIATDTQYF
TRBD1,TRBV12-3/TRBV12-4,-,TRBJ2-7,TGTGCCAGCAGTTTCGGGACAGTCAAATACGAGCAGTACTTC,CASSFGTVKYEQYF
-,TRBV19,few,TRBJ1-3,TGTGCCAGTAGTATCGAGGCAGGGACCATATATTTT,CASSIEAGTIYF
-,TRBV28,few,TRBJ2-2,TGTGCCAGCAGGCTGGCAGCTAACACCGGGGAGCTGTTTTTT,CASRLAANTGELFF
TRBD1,TRBV4-2,-,TRBJ2-4,TGTGCCAGCAGCCAATTGGGACAGGGGGCGAACATTCAGTACTTC,CASSQLGQGANIQYF
TRBD1,TRBV28,-,TRBJ2-2,TGTGCCAGCAGCTTATGGTCGGGACAGGTCTCGACCGGGGAGCTGTTTTTT,CASSLWSGQVSTGELFF
-,TRBV27,many,TRBJ1-6,TGTGCCAGCAGTTTCACGGGGGGCCGATGGTATAATTCACCCCTCCACTTT,CASSFTGGRWYNSPLHF
-,TRBV6-1,-,TRBJ1-2,TGTGCCAGCAGTCCCCAGGCCAGGATAGCATATGGCTACACCTTC,CASSPQARIAYGYTF
TRBD2,TRBV12-3/TRBV12-4,few,TRBJ2-3,TGTGCCAGCAGTTTCGCGCTAGCGGATAACACAGATACGCAGTATTTT,CASSFALADNTDTQYF
-,TRBV7-9,-,TRBJ2-1,TGTGCCAGCGATTCGAGCTCCTACAATGAGCAGTTCTTC,CASDSSSYNEQFF
TRBD2,TRBV27,-,TRBJ2-3,TGTGCCAGCAGTTCCCGACTAGCGGGAGGGACAGATACGCAGTATTTT,CASSSRLAGGTDTQYF
-,TRBV6-2/TRBV6-3,-,TRBJ2-2,TGTGCCAGCAGTTACTCAGGGACCGGGGAGCTGTTTTTT,CASSYSGTGELFF
TRBD2,TRBV11-2,-,TRBJ2-1,TGTGCCAGCAGCTTAGGGGTTAGCGGGGGGGCTGTGAACAATGAGCAGTTCTTC,CASSLGVSGGAVNNEQFF
-,TRBV30,-,TRBJ1-2,TGTGCCTGGAGTGTTGTGGTATATGGCTACACCTTC,CAWSVVVYGYTF
TRBD1,TRBV20-1,-,TRBJ1-2,TGCAGTGCTACCCTTGGACAGGGAATCTATGGCTACACCTTC,CSATLGQGIYGYTF
TRBD1,TRBV19,-,TRBJ2-2,TGTGCCAGTAGTCATCCCGGGACAGGGGGCCGCACCGGGGAGCTGTTTTTT,CASSHPGTGGRTGELFF
-,TRBV6-2/TRBV6-3,few,TRBJ1-2,TGTGCCAGCAGTTACTCGATGGAGGCTCACTATGGCTACACCTTC,CASSYSMEAHYGYTF
TRBD1,TRBV11-1,-,TRBJ2-7,TGTGCCAGCAGCCCGAAGGGACAGGGTGACTCCTACGAGCAGTACTTC,CASSPKGQGDSYEQYF
-,TRBV30,-,TRBJ1-6,TGTGCCTGGAGTACGGGGTATGGTTCACCCCTCCACTTT,CAWSTGYGSPLHF
-,TRBV27,-,TRBJ2-2,TGTGCCAGCAGTTGGCTAGCGAACACCGGGGAGCTGTTTTTT,CASSWLANTGELFF
-,TRBV28,-,TRBJ2-7,TGTGCCAGCAGTCCAACCTGGGGCGCTGACTCCTACGAGCAGTACTTC,CASSPTWGADSYEQYF
TRBD2,TRBV30,-,TRBJ2-2,TGTGCCTGGAGTCCTCGTTCGGTACTAGCGGGAGGGGCCGGGGAGCTGTTTTTT,CAWSPRSVLAGGAGELFF
-,TRBV28,few,TRBJ2-3,TGTGCCAGCAGTGGGACTACAGGGACGGGCACACCAGATACGCAGTATTTT,CASSGTTGTGTPDTQYF
-,TRBV19,large,TRBJ2-7,TGTGCCAGTAGTAAAGCAACAGGTTTCTACGAGCAGTACTTC,CASSKATGFYEQYF
-,TRBV6-1,-,TRBJ1-2,TGTGCCAGCAGTACAGGAGATGGCTACACCTTC,CASSTGDGYTF
TRBD2,TRBV6-4,many,TRBJ2-1,TGTGCCAGCAGGACTAGCGGGGGGGCCGGGGATGAGCAGTTCTTC,CASRTSGGAGDEQFF
-,TRBV5-1,-,TRBJ2-3,TGCGCCAGCAGCTTGGGGGATACGCAGTATTTT,CASSLGDTQYF
-,TRBV11-2,-,TRBJ1-1,TGTGCCAGCAGTAGTTTTACTGAAGCTTTCTTT,CASSSFTEAFF
-,TRBV6-1,many,TRBJ2-7,TGTGCCAGCAGGGGTGAGTTCTACGAGCAGTACTTC,CASRGEFYEQYF
-,TRBV2,large,TRBJ1-2,TGTGCCAGCAGTGAAGGGTGGTGGTATGGCTACACCTTC,CASSEGWWYGYTF
-,TRBV5-1,-,TRBJ2-7,TGCGCCAGCAGCTTGTCCGTGGCGGCCTACGAGCAGTACTTC,CASSLSVAAYEQYF
-,TRBV6-2/TRBV6-3,few,TRBJ1-6,TGTGCCAGCAGTTTAAGACAGCTCCTCTATAATTCACCCCTCCACTTT,CASSLRQLLYNSPLHF
-,TRBV10-1,-,TRBJ2-2,TGCGCCAGCAGTGATACGGGGACGCGGGCCGGGGAGCTGTTTTTT,CASSDTGTRAGELFF
-,TRBV30,-,TRBJ2-3,TGTGCCTGGAGTCGGGCAGGGGCGGGGGATACGCAGTATTTT,CAWSRAGAGDTQYF
-,TRBV19,-,TRBJ1-6,TGTGCCAGTAGTATAGTGTCCACTTCACCCCTCCACTTT,CASSIVSTSPLHF
-,TRBV28,-,TRBJ1-5,TGTGCCAGCAGACTCAGGGTAGCTCAGCCCCAGCATTTT,CASRLRVAQPQHF
TRBD2,TRBV6-1,-,TRBJ2-2,TGTGCCAGCACCCCCCTAGCGGGTCCGAACACCGGGGAGCTGTTTTTT,CASTPLAGPNTGELFF
-,TRBV5-1,once,TRBJ1-2,TGCGCCAGCAGCGAAAGCGACGGAGCTAACTATGGCTACACCTTC,CASSESDGANYGYTF
-,TRBV30,-,TRBJ2-5,TGTGCCTGGAGCAGGTTCCAAGAGACCCAGTACTTC,CAWSRFQETQYF